The rows below give T cell receptor beta chains drawn from one sample of a study of cytomegalovirus exposure and HLA in healthy donors. The assay was immunoSEQ multiplex PCR, and TCRdb's table has in-frame clones only and misses some. The profile shows about 120,000 clones, 89% of them singletons. The sample comprised PBMCs. These receptor sequences come from a woman aged 18-30 years in good health and CMV-seronegative. Each CDR3 is given with its conserved first and last residue. A D gene is named only where the DNA matches it firmly. Only part of the rows carry a size: once, few, many, or a class if the clone is expanded.

d_call j_call clone_size v_call cdr3_aa cdr3_nt
NA TRBJ2-6 NA TRBV19 CASSMGQSSGANVLTF TGTGCCAGTAGTATGGGGCAGAGCTCTGGGGCCAACGTCCTGACTTTC
NA TRBJ1-2 NA TRBV7-9 CASSPGQSYGYTF TGTGCCAGCAGCCCTGGACAGTCCTATGGCTACACCTTC
NA TRBJ1-6 NA TRBV11-1 CASSLDRDNSPLHF TGTGCCAGCAGCTTAGACAGGGATAATTCACCCCTCCACTTT
TRBD2 TRBJ2-7 NA TRBV2 CASSRGGTSLVEQYF TGTGCCAGCAGTCGGGGGGGGACTAGTTTAGTTGAGCAGTACTTC
TRBD1 TRBJ1-2 NA TRBV6-1 CASSLTGMAGYTF TGTGCCAGCAGTTTGACAGGGATGGCCGGCTACACCTTC
NA TRBJ1-3 NA TRBV7-9 CASSQGQIGNTIYF TGTGCCAGCAGCCAAGGACAGATTGGAAACACCATATATTTT
TRBD1 TRBJ1-3 few TRBV7-2 CASSFPTGGRNTIYF TGTGCCAGCAGCTTTCCTACAGGGGGCAGAAACACCATATATTTT
TRBD1 TRBJ1-5 NA TRBV5-1 CASSMGQGNQPQHF TGCGCCAGCAGCATGGGACAGGGGAATCAGCCCCAGCATTTT
NA TRBJ2-7 NA TRBV19 CASSSEDSRSYEQYF TGTGCCAGTAGTTCCGAGGACAGTCGATCCTACGAGCAGTACTTC
TRBD2 TRBJ2-5 NA TRBV5-1 CASRPGTSGGAPGEETQYF TGCGCCAGCAGACCCGGGACTAGCGGGGGGGCCCCAGGCGAGGAGACCCAGTACTTC
NA TRBJ1-2 NA TRBV6-6 CASARTRANYGYTF TGTGCCAGCGCAAGGACGAGGGCTAACTATGGCTACACCTTC
NA TRBJ2-1 NA TRBV9 CASSLRGDSSYNEQFF TGTGCCAGCAGTCTTAGGGGGGACAGCTCCTACAATGAGCAGTTCTTC
TRBD1 TRBJ2-7 few TRBV25-1 CASSWQQGPRLYEQYF TGTGCCAGCAGCTGGCAACAGGGGCCCCGACTTTACGAGCAGTACTTC
NA TRBJ1-2 once TRBV28 CASRPPGSSSYGYTF TGTGCCAGCCGACCCCCAGGGTCCTCTAGCTATGGCTACACCTTC
NA TRBJ2-5 NA TRBV10-2 CASGPQRGGLLQETQYF TGCGCCAGCGGACCGCAGAGGGGGGGGCTTTTGCAGGAGACCCAGTACTTC
TRBD1 TRBJ2-7 NA TRBV9 CASSVGTGLVYEQYF TGTGCCAGCAGCGTCGGGACAGGTCTGGTTTACGAGCAGTACTTC
NA TRBJ2-7 NA TRBV6-1 CASRPYSTGAYEQYF TGTGCCAGCAGACCGTACTCGACGGGAGCCTACGAGCAGTACTTC
NA TRBJ1-1 NA TRBV7-9 CASSFGGRNTEAFF TGTGCCAGCAGCTTCGGGGGACGGAACACTGAAGCTTTCTTT
NA TRBJ2-1 NA TRBV4-2 CASSPRDGLHNEQFF TGTGCCAGCAGCCCGCGGGACGGCCTTCACAATGAGCAGTTCTTC
NA TRBJ2-7 NA TRBV5-1 CASSLVWTGSRGPYEQYF TGCGCCAGCAGCTTGGTTTGGACAGGTTCCCGGGGGCCCTACGAGCAGTACTTC
TRBD2 TRBJ2-3 NA TRBV10-1 CASSEAISGGGADTQYF TGCGCCAGCAGTGAGGCGATAAGCGGGGGAGGTGCAGATACGCAGTATTTT
TRBD1 TRBJ2-4 NA TRBV2 CARQGEDF TGTGCCAGACAGGGGGAGGACTTC
TRBD1 TRBJ1-3 NA TRBV9 CASSASTGMGNTIYF TGTGCCAGCAGCGCCTCGACAGGGATGGGAAACACCATATATTTT
TRBD1 TRBJ1-4 NA TRBV4-1 CASSFRDRTNEKLFF TGCGCCAGCAGCTTCCGGGACAGGACTAATGAAAAACTGTTTTTT
NA TRBJ1-6 few TRBV5-1 CASRTDDNSPLHF TGCGCCAGCAGGACAGACGATAATTCACCCCTCCACTTT
NA TRBJ2-7 many TRBV2 CASRGGSSYEQYF TGTGCCAGCAGGGGGGGAAGCTCCTACGAGCAGTACTTC
NA TRBJ1-1 once TRBV5-1 CASSSTGGRMNTEAFF TGCGCCAGCAGCTCAACCGGGGGGAGAATGAACACTGAAGCTTTCTTT
NA TRBJ1-3 NA TRBV29-1 CSHDGGNSGNTIYF TGCAGCCATGATGGGGGCAACTCTGGAAACACCATATATTTT
NA TRBJ2-3 NA TRBV13 CASSFPSTRLDTQYF TGTGCCAGCAGCTTTCCTAGTACCCGGCTAGATACGCAGTATTTT
NA TRBJ2-5 NA TRBV19 CASSIESNAQYF TGTGCCAGTAGTATTGAATCTAATGCCCAGTACTTC
NA TRBJ2-7 few TRBV18 CASSPPKQRIPGDEQYF TGTGCCAGCTCACCACCTAAACAGAGGATTCCAGGGGACGAGCAGTACTTC
TRBD1 TRBJ2-2 NA TRBV5-8 CASSLEQGARTGELFF TGTGCCAGCAGCTTGGAACAGGGGGCAAGAACCGGGGAGCTGTTTTTT
TRBD2 TRBJ2-1 NA TRBV2 CASSGLAGTGNEQFF TGTGCCAGCAGTGGCCTAGCGGGGACCGGGAATGAGCAGTTCTTC
NA TRBJ2-5 NA TRBV4-1 CASSQEWGRQETQYF TGCGCCAGCAGCCAGGAATGGGGCAGACAAGAGACCCAGTACTTC
TRBD2 TRBJ2-7 NA TRBV15 CATSSAQGLAPHEQYF TGTGCCACCAGCAGCGCTCAGGGACTAGCTCCCCACGAGCAGTACTTC
NA TRBJ2-1 NA TRBV10-3 CAIGPTETNEQFF TGTGCCATCGGCCCGACAGAAACCAATGAGCAGTTCTTC
TRBD1 TRBJ1-6 NA TRBV5-1 CASSLGGQAWGSYNSPLHF TGCGCCAGCAGCCTCGGGGGACAGGCCTGGGGCTCCTATAATTCACCCCTCCACTTT
TRBD1 TRBJ2-1 NA TRBV11-2 CASSSYGRDRVLEQFF TGTGCCAGCAGCTCCTACGGACGGGACAGGGTCCTTGAGCAGTTCTTC
NA TRBJ1-1 NA TRBV13 CASSPGSTEAFF TGTGCCAGCAGCCCGGGTAGCACTGAAGCTTTCTTT
TRBD2 TRBJ2-1 NA TRBV7-9 CASESLWVGGKGEQFF TGTGCCAGCGAATCACTTTGGGTCGGGGGGAAGGGTGAGCAGTTCTTC
NA TRBJ2-3 NA TRBV5-1 CASRGGETTDTQYF TGCGCCAGCAGGGGCGGGGAGACCACAGATACGCAGTATTTT
TRBD1 TRBJ1-2 NA TRBV6-1 CASSEFGTGIRMGGYTF TGTGCCAGCAGTGAATTCGGGACAGGGATAAGAATGGGTGGCTACACCTTC
TRBD1 TRBJ1-5 NA TRBV6-5 CASSWDRGYQPQHF TGTGCCAGCAGTTGGGACAGGGGATATCAGCCCCAGCATTTT
NA TRBJ1-6 few TRBV18 CASSPRESPLHF TGTGCCAGCTCACCACGGGAGTCACCCCTCCACTTT
NA TRBJ2-7 NA TRBV11-3 CASSFNRESYEQYF TGTGCCAGCAGCTTTAACCGGGAGTCCTACGAGCAGTACTTC
NA TRBJ2-7 NA TRBV5-1 CASSLGRLTYEQYF TGCGCCAGCAGCTTGGGTCGGTTGACCTACGAGCAGTACTTC